This T cell receptor (beta chain) emerged from a study of tumor and adjacent non-tumor tissue in lung cancer. Across the whole study: There were about twelve adenocarcinoma, a couple of squamous cell carcinoma and 1 small cell lung cancer cases.

RNA was extracted from bulk tissue without any cell sorting. Distant lung tissue was collected more than 3 cm away from the tumor edge. In the case of this clonotype: What it binds is not known. Compared with germline, one end of the junction differs, possibly owing to a read error.

CDR3 length equals 15 residues. Germline V gives CDR1 LGHNA, CDR2 YSLEER. The library came from three nested PCR rounds adapted from ARM-PCR protocols. One entry per CDR3 protein results from TCRdb running MiXCR on the multiplex PCR reads. The sample gives about 80,000 distinct CDR3 sequences, approximately 81% of which show up once; about 51% is in the top ten. Broader study findings: Patients with more diverse tumor TCRs had worse survival.

The sequenced sample was distant non-tumor lung tissue. The chain joins TRBV4-3 to TRBJ2-7, with no clear D. This TCR was sampled from a man in his fifties or sixties with non-small cell lung cancer. The CDR3 sequence is CASSQELVPSYKQYF. The DNA of the CDR3 is TGCGCCAGCAGCCAAGAATTAGTGCCTTCCTACAAGCAGTACTTC.